Below, 27 T cell receptor beta chains from the same sample are listed, as sequenced in a study of tumor-infiltrating lymphocytes in primary liver carcinoma. A primer matching the constant region was used to make TCR beta cDNA from approximately 520 ng of total RNA. Modified slightly, ARM-PCR produced TCR beta libraries over three nested multiplex PCR rounds. The first two PCR rounds, roughly 10 cycles each, used TRBV1-TRBV30 forward primers and a C-beta reverse primer. Each CDR3 protein gets one entry after TCRdb re-called the multiplex PCR reads with MiXCR. The table shows 310,000 or so distinct CDR3 sequences, with roughly 61% occurring only once. They got blood RNA out of unsorted whole blood and also pulled out germline DNA. Input material: peripheral blood. These receptors came from a man between 40 and 49 years old with primary liver carcinoma and hepatitis B virus infection.

The chain joins TRBV10-3 to TRBJ2-3, with a weak D call TRBD2 (6 bases). Germline V gene sequence: CDR1 ENHRY, CDR2 SYGVKD. The CDR3 loop spans 16 amino acids. Trimming removed 2 bases at V and 4 bases at J, with 16 bases between. CDR3 loop: CAISEAAGRFADTQYF. Written as DNA, the CDR3 is TGTGCCATCAGTGAGGCCGCCGGGAGATTCGCAGATACGCAGTATTTT.

With respect to this clonotype: An end of the junction differs from the germline gene, which may be a read error. The V call is TRBV11-1, the J call TRBJ2-3, with 8 bases lining up with TRBD2. The germline V gene has CDR1 SGHAT and CDR2 FQDESV (reference sequence). CDR3 length: 14 residues. DNA for the CDR3: TGTGCCAGTAAGCGGGAGTCACGTACAGATACGCGGTATTTT. This sequence encodes CASKRESRTDTRYF.

Details on this clonotype: Since a much larger clone is just one base distant, this may be a read error. The chain joins TRBV6-5 to TRBJ2-7; 7 nucleotides align to TRBD2. Germline values: CDR1 MNHEY, CDR2 SVGAGI. The length of the CDR3 is 12 residues. The CDR3 bases are TGTGCCAGTCGCGGGAGTGGGGACGAGCATTACTTC. Its protein is CASRGSGDEHYF.

The rearrangement links TRBV18 to TRBJ2-1; D might be TRBD1 (5 bases). Germline assignment: CDR1 KGHSH and CDR2 LQKENI. The CDR3 extends over 15 amino acids. V dropped 1 base and J dropped 9 bases, with 16 bases sitting between them. CDR3: CASSPLTAVGVEQFF. CDR3 in DNA: TGTGCCAGCTCACCACTCACCGCGGTAGGGGTTGAGCAGTTCTTC.

This clonotype was seen ten or more times. The chain uses TRBV29-1 and TRBJ1-1; D is uncertain. Trimming took off 0 bases at V and 7 bases at J, with 12 bases between the two ends. The length of the CDR3 is 13 residues. From germline, CDR1 is SQVTM and CDR2 ANQGSEA. In DNA, the CDR3 is TGCAGCGTTGAAGATCTTGTCTCCCGTGAAGCTTTCTTT. Protein: CSVEDLVSREAFF.

The rearrangement joins TRBV28 to TRBJ2-7; D possibly corresponds to TRBD1 (5 bases). The CDR3 consists of 12 residues. Trimming removed 5 bases from V and 5 bases from J, with 10 bases in between. The germline CDR1 and CDR2 sequences are MDHEN and SYDVKM. The CDR3 here is CASSPRAHEQYF. CDR3 nucleotides: TGTGCCAGCAGTCCCAGGGCCCACGAGCAGTACTTC.

This clonotype has ten or more counts. The chain uses TRBV11-2 and TRBJ2-1, with a tentative D call TRBD1 (5 bases). The CDR3 has 14 amino acids. Germline values: CDR1 SGHAT, CDR2 FQNNGV. Trimming stripped 1 base from V and 4 bases from J, with 8 bases between. CDR3 loop: CASSLGQQYNEQFF. CDR3 DNA sequence: TGTGCCAGCAGCTTAGGACAGCAATACAATGAGCAGTTCTTC.

Remarks on this clonotype: Germline and junction disagree at one end, which may indicate a read error. This chain connects TRBV11-2 to TRBJ2-6, with 8 bases fitting TRBD2. Germline CDR1 and CDR2: SGHAT and FQNNGV. This CDR3 has 21 residues. The CDR3: CASCLVRSTGTRVSGANILTF. The CDR3 DNA sequence: TGTGCCAGCTGCTTAGTCCGCAGCACCGGGACTAGGGTCTCTGGGGCCAACATACTGACTTTC.

This clonotype was seen a single time. One end of the junction fails to match germline, which may point to a read error. This chain's CDR3 is CASGLDRAGGHEQYF. The CDR3 nucleotides read TGTGCCAGCGGCTTAGATCGAGCGGGAGGGCATGAGCAGTACTTC. The chain has TRBV11-3 and TRBJ2-1, with 10 bases aligning to TRBD2. The J call may be faulty, since TRBJ2-7 better matches the DNA end. CDR3 length: 15 amino acids. CDR1 and CDR2 (germline): SGHNT, YENEEA.

As concerns this clonotype: At one end the junction does not follow the germline gene, possibly because of a read error. V and J are TRBV30 and TRBJ2-3; maybe TRBD1 (5 bases). This CDR3 region has 12 residues. The germline V gene has CDR1 GTSNPN and CDR2 SVGIG (reference sequence). Here the CDR3 reads CAWTRSTGTQYF. The CDR3 DNA reads TGTGCCTGGACTAGGAGCACAGGTACGCAGTATTTT. Full variable domain (remainder filled in from reference TRBV30 and TRBJ2-3): SQTIHQWPATLVQPVGSPLSLECTVEGTSNPNLYWYRQAAGRGLQLLFYSVGIGQISSEVPQNLSASRPQDRQFILSSKKLLLSDSGFYLCAWTRSTGTQYFGPGTRLTVL.

This chain links TRBV20-1 with TRBJ2-5; possibly TRBD2 for D (7 bases). The CDR3 runs 12 residues. Germline V lookup: CDR1 DFQATT, CDR2 SNEGSKA (reference sequence). Between the trimmed V and J ends, which lost 5 bases and 7 bases, there was a span of 14 bases. In DNA, the CDR3 is TGCAGTGCTGGAACAGGGAGGGGGACCCAGTACTTC. This sequence encodes CSAGTGRGTQYF.

Note on this clonotype: This may be a read error, as it is one base from a much larger clone. The rearrangement links TRBV29-1 to TRBJ2-3; TRBD1 matches 10 bases. CDR1 and CDR2 (germline): SQVTM, ANQGSEA. This CDR3 is 14 amino acids long. The CDR3 nucleotides are TGCGGCGTTTCCGGGACAGGGGCGTCAGATACGCAGTATTTT. Its protein product is CGVSGTGASDTQYF.

Remarks on this clonotype: A much larger clone lies a single base off, so this may be a read error. This chain connects TRBV4-3 to TRBJ2-5, with D perhaps TRBD2 (5 bases). Trimming pared 2 bases from V and 1 base from J, leaving 17 bases between. Per the germline V gene, CDR1 is LGHNA and CDR2 is YSLEER. This CDR3 has 17 residues. The CDR3 DNA reads TGCGCCAGCAGCCAAACCGTAGGTCTAGCCCTCCAAGAGACCCAGTACTTC. This sequence encodes CASSQTVGLALQETQYF.

The genes are TRBV20-1 and TRBJ2-3; TRBD2 might be the D (6 bases). This CDR3 contains 15 residues. The V end lost 2 bases, the J end lost 3 bases, and 15 bases lay between the germline ends. The germline gives CDR1 DFQATT, CDR2 SNEGSKA (reference sequence). The CDR3, as DNA: TGCAGTGCTAGAAGTAGCGGAGAGGGGACAGATACGCAGTATTTT. Amino acids: CSARSSGEGTDTQYF.

Only a few counts were recorded for this clonotype. The CDR3 nucleotides read TGCGCCAGCAGTGAGCGGAGTTACAATGAGCAGTTCTTC. Translated: CASSERSYNEQFF. The chain carries TRBV10-1 and TRBJ2-1; no firm D call. CDR1 and CDR2 (germline): WNHNN, SYGVQD (reference sequence). The CDR3 loop spans 13 amino acids. Trimming took off 2 bases at V and 4 bases at J, with 6 bases between the two ends.

This clonotype counts as medium-sized. The J gene is TRBJ2-3, the V gene TRBV11-2, with no clear D. V lost 4 bases and J lost 4, with 6 bases in between. Germline V gene data show CDR1 as SGHAT and CDR2 as FQNNGV. The CDR3 covers 12 residues. CDR3 protein: CASSYGADTQYF. The CDR3 DNA sequence: TGTGCCAGCAGCTACGGCGCAGATACGCAGTATTTT.

This clonotype was recorded at least ten times. The rearrangement uses TRBV12-5 and TRBJ1-1; 7 bases are a match to TRBD1. The CDR3 length is 14 residues. Looked up from germline, CDR1 is LGHNT and CDR2 is FRNRAP. Losses at the gene ends were 3 bases for V and 11 bases for J; bases not matched to a gene: 12. CDR3 amino acids: CASGLQTGAQEAFF. Here the CDR3 DNA reads TGTGCTAGTGGTTTACAAACAGGGGCTCAGGAGGCTTTCTTT.

In this sample, this clonotype turned up a few times. This chain uses TRBV5-1 with TRBJ2-1; possibly TRBD1 for D (6 bases). The CDR3 is 15 residues long. CDR1 and CDR2 (germline): SGHRS, YFSETQ. V lost 4 bases and J lost 3, with 14 bases in between. The CDR3 here is CASSTGWTVYNEQFF. Here the CDR3 DNA reads TGCGCCAGCAGCACCGGATGGACAGTCTACAATGAGCAGTTCTTC.

The chain uses TRBV12-3 or TRBV12-4 and TRBJ2-1; the D is unclear. The CDR3 contains 10 residues. Trimming pared 11 bases from V and 10 bases from J, leaving 12 bases between. CDR3 in DNA: TGTGCCGGTAGCACCTTAGAGCAGTTCTTC. Protein: CAGSTLEQFF.

In the case of this clonotype: One end of the junction is discordant with germline, which a read error may explain. The chain has TRBV11-2 and TRBJ1-4; no definite D call. Per germline, CDR1 SGHAT and CDR2 FQNNGV. The CDR3 covers 14 residues. CDR3 in amino acids: CASSLRHGNEKLFF. The CDR3 DNA follows: TGTGCCAGCAGCCTAAGACACGGAAATGAAAAGCTGTTTTTT. The full variable domain, its missing parts supplied by reference TRBV11-2 and TRBJ1-4, is EAGVAQSPRYKIIEKRQSVAFWCNPISGHATLYWYQQILGQGPKLLIQFQNNGVVDDSQLPKDRFSAERLKGVDSTLKIQPAKLEDSAVYLCASSLRHGNEKLFFGSGTQLSVL.

Ten or more counts support this clonotype. The chain combines TRBV11-2 with TRBJ2-2, with 10 bases aligning to TRBD2. Germline CDR1 SGHAT, CDR2 FQNNGV. J was trimmed by 3 bases and V by 3 bases; bases with no gene match: 1. This CDR3 comprises 15 residues. DNA for the CDR3: TGTGCCAGCAGCTTCGGACTAGCGGACACCGGGGAGCTGTTTTTT. Translation: CASSFGLADTGELFF.

With regard to this clonotype: Being one base from a much bigger clone, this may be a read error. The chain carries TRBV6-5 and TRBJ2-1; 8 nucleotides agree with TRBD2. The germline V gene has CDR1 MNHEY and CDR2 SVGAGI. The CDR3 covers 16 residues. The CDR3 is CASNYSGTSVYNEQFF. In nucleotides, the CDR3 is TGTGCCAGCAATTACTCGGGGACTAGTGTCTACAATGAGCAGTTCTTC.

As regards this clonotype: A much larger clone lies a single base off, so this may be a read error. The DNA of the CDR3 is TGTGCCATCAGTGAGTCTAGGGGGGACGCACCCCTCCGCTTT. It translates to CAISESRGDAPLRF. V and J are TRBV10-3 and TRBJ1-6; D perhaps matches TRBD1 (6 bases). Per the germline V gene, CDR1 is ENHRY and CDR2 is SYGVKD. The CDR3 runs 14 residues.

This clonotype was seen at least ten times. This chain uses TRBV10-3 with TRBJ2-1; D ambiguous. The germline V gene has CDR1 ENHRY and CDR2 SYGVKD. Trimming took off 7 bases at V and 0 bases at J, with 10 bases between the two ends. The CDR3 runs to 14 residues. The CDR3 protein is CAIKAESSYNEQFF. The CDR3 nucleotides are TGTGCCATCAAGGCCGAGAGCTCCTACAATGAGCAGTTCTTC.

This clonotype was seen only once. Given a much more abundant clone one base away, this may be a read error. V usage is TRBV4-3 and J usage is TRBJ2-7; the D is unclear. CDR1 LGHNA and CDR2 YSLEER come from the germline V gene. The length of the CDR3 is 14 residues. CDR3 DNA: TGCGCCGGCAGCCAAGACACGGTTTCCTACGAGCAGTACTTC. Encoded protein: CAGSQDTVSYEQYF.

The sample holds many counts of this clonotype. The rearrangement links TRBV10-3 to TRBJ2-7; 15 nucleotides agree with TRBD2. The germline gives CDR1 ENHRY, CDR2 SYGVKD. The CDR3 sequence is 14 residues long. After removal of 7 bases from V and 6 bases from J, the junction contained 4 bases not matched to a gene. CDR3: CAITVGLAGGEQYF. The CDR3 DNA sequence: TGTGCCATCACCGTGGGACTAGCGGGAGGCGAGCAGTACTTC.

This clonotype rates as medium-sized (0.01 to 0.1%). This sequence joins TRBV11-1 and TRBJ2-2; D remains ambiguous. The CDR3 is made up of 13 amino acids. With 1 base removed from V and 7 bases from J, the gap between germline ends came to 7 bases. The germline V gene has CDR1 SGHAT and CDR2 FQDESV (reference sequence). The CDR3 DNA reads as TGTGCCAGCAGCTTAGTACGTTTCGGGGAGCTGTTTTTT. This sequence encodes CASSLVRFGELFF.